The clone carrying this TCR beta chain has at least ten counts. These data belong to a study of T cells after yellow fever vaccination. 5'RACE template switching generated TCR cDNA, adding a universal primer site and UMIs. TCRdb redid the calling of the 5' RACE reads with MiXCR, one entry per CDR3 protein. The data show 150,000 or so distinct CDR3 sequences, 9.3% seen once. Sequencing used CD8+ T cells sorted from PBMCs, obtained 45 days after the yellow fever booster vaccination. This TCR came from a man in his late teens or twenties who received the YFV17D yellow fever vaccine.

The CDR3 coding sequence is TGTGCCAGCAGCTTTAGGGGCACAAGCACAGATACGCAGTATTTT. Translated: CASSFRGTSTDTQYF. J is TRBJ2-3 and V is TRBV7-8; tentative D call: TRBD1 (5 bases). Between the trimmed V and J ends, which lost 3 bases and 0 bases, there was a span of 10 bases. The CDR3 sequence is 15 residues long. Germline assignment: CDR1 SGHVS and CDR2 FQNEAQ.